The text below deals with one TCR beta chain. The method was immunoSEQ multiplex PCR; TCRdb's version includes in-frame clones alone and lacks a portion of them. Of some 190,000 clones in the sample, approximately 85% were seen once. Trimming cost V 6 bases and J 0 bases; bases outside gene matches: 10. The CDR3 consists of 18 residues. The germline gives CDR1 SEHNR, CDR2 FQNEAQ (reference sequence). The data derive from a study of blood T cell repertoires in COVID-19. This chain joins TRBV7-9 and TRBJ2-1; 11 bases are shared with TRBD2. This receptor was identified in a human donor with active or convalescent COVID-19. The donor label of this sample is uncertain. The material sequenced was peripheral blood. The CDR3 here is CASRPPGTSGFSYNEQFF. In nucleotides, the CDR3 is TGTGCCAGCAGGCCCCCCGGGACTAGCGGATTCTCCTACAATGAGCAGTTCTTC.